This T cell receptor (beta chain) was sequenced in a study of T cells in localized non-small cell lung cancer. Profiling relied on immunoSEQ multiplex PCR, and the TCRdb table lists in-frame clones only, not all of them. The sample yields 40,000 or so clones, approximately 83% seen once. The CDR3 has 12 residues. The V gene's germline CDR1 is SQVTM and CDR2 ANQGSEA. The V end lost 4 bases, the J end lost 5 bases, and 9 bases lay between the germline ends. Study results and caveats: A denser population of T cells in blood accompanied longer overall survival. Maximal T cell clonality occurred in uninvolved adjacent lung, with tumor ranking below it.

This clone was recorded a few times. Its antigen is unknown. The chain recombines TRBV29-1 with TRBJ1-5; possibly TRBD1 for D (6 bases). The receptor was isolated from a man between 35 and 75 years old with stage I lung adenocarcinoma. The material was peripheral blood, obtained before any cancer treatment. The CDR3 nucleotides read TGCAGCGTTGCAGGGGACGATCAGCCCCAGCATTTT. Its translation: CSVAGDDQPQHF.